A single sample is the source of the 9 T cell receptor beta chains below, sequenced in a study of blood T cell repertoires in COVID-19. Sequencing was performed with immunoSEQ multiplex PCR; in TCRdb, only in-frame clones are kept and a portion is missing. The top ten clones hold 8.2% of a sample with 62,000 or so clones, nearly 90% of them seen once. The sample comprised peripheral blood. These receptors all stem from a man in his fifties with active COVID-19.

This clone was observed once. The CDR3 DNA reads as TGTGCCAGCAGTTTAAGCCCAGAGACCCAGTACTTC. It specifies CASSLSPETQYF. The genes are TRBV28 and TRBJ2-5, with D uncertain. The germline gives CDR1 MDHEN, CDR2 SYDVKM. This CDR3 has 12 amino acids. V lost 2 bases, J lost 4 bases, and 5 bases lay in between.

The V call is TRBV2, the J call TRBJ2-5, with 7 bases identical to TRBD1. CDR3 length: 15 amino acids. Per the germline V gene, CDR1 is SNHLY and CDR2 is FYNNEI. The ends lost 6 bases at V and 5 bases at J; junction bases unmatched: 12. The CDR3 region is CASRQGFQTVETQYF. The CDR3 DNA is TGTGCCAGCAGACAGGGGTTTCAAACGGTGGAGACCCAGTACTTC.

The V and J genes are TRBV19 and TRBJ1-5; possible D gene TRBD1, 6 bases. The ends were cut back, 5 bases at V and 5 bases at J, with 13 bases in the middle. The CDR3 is 14 amino acids. The germline CDR1 and CDR2 sequences are LNHDA and SQIVND (reference sequence). The CDR3 loop reads CASSVREGDQPQHF. Written as DNA, the CDR3 is TGTGCCAGTAGTGTACGGGAGGGGGATCAGCCCCAGCATTTT.

As to this clone: This sample also contains other DNA sequences that code for the same CDR3. This chain joins TRBV7-9 and TRBJ2-7; 9 positions agree with TRBD1. With V trimmed by 4 bases and J by 6 bases, 4 bases remained unmatched. The CDR3 sequence is 13 residues long. Germline CDR1 and CDR2: SEHNR and FQNEAQ (reference sequence). This CDR3 reads CASSSGQGTEQYF. The CDR3 DNA is TGTGCCAGCAGCTCGGGACAGGGCACCGAGCAGTACTTC. Combining the CDR3 with reference TRBV7-9 and TRBJ2-7 gives the whole variable domain DTGVSQNPRHKITKRGQNVTFRCDPISEHNRLYWYRQTLGQGPEFLTYFQNEAQLEKSRLLSDRFSAERPKGSFSTLEIQRTEQGDSAMYLCASSSGQGTEQYFGPGTRLTVT.

The chain combines TRBV21-1 with TRBJ1-1; the table's TRBD1 call for D was not verified on the DNA. TRBV21-1 is recorded as a pseudogene. The CDR3 sequence is 18 residues long. CDR3 DNA: TGTGCCAGCAGCAACTTAGACAGGGGGCTGGGAGGGTTAGTTAAAGCTTTCTTT. Translated: CASSNLDRGLGGLVKAFF.

This chain connects TRBV25-1 to TRBJ2-7, with TRBD1 as a possible D gene (6 bases). The CDR3 covers 14 residues. Germline V gene lookup returns CDR1 MGHDK and CDR2 SYGVNS. V lost 1 base and J 0 bases, leaving 7 bases between the germline ends. As DNA, the CDR3 is TGTGCCAGCAGTGAATCAGGGGTCTCCTACGAGCAGTACTTC. This encodes CASSESGVSYEQYF.

The chain is built from TRBV6-5 and TRBJ2-1; 7 positions match TRBD1. Germline V gives CDR1 MNHEY, CDR2 SVGAGI. CDR3 length equals 15 residues. V was clipped by 5 bases and J by 10 bases; unmatched bases: 14. CDR3 sequence (DNA): TGTGCCAGCAGTAACTTCCGGGACAGCATTGGCGAGCAGTTCTTC. Translated: CASSNFRDSIGEQFF.

This sequence joins TRBV5-6 and TRBJ1-4; no definite D call. The CDR3 has 14 amino acids. CDR1 and CDR2 from the germline V gene are SGHDT and YYEEEE. V was pared by 0 bases and J by 4 bases, with 7 bases between. CDR3 residues: CASSLGLVNEKLFF. CDR3 in DNA: TGTGCCAGCAGCTTGGGTTTAGTTAATGAAAAACTGTTTTTT.

This clone appeared a few times. V and J are TRBV4-1 and TRBJ2-7; 7 bases map to TRBD1. Germline V gene data show CDR1 as MGHRA and CDR2 as YSYEKL. The CDR3 contains 16 residues. The junction had 8 bases not matched to a gene; V was cut back by 0 bases and J by 3 bases. The CDR3 loop reads CASSQEVGTENYEQYF. In DNA form, the CDR3 reads TGCGCCAGCAGCCAAGAAGTTGGGACAGAAAACTACGAGCAGTACTTC.